Sequencing of this T cell receptor beta chain was carried out in a study of T cells in Graves' hyperthyroidism and ophthalmopathy. Study-wide points: The model identified upcoming ophthalmopathy a median roughly 6.5 months ahead of onset.

Amplified TCR beta CDR3 regions came from RNA transcripts. The HTBI primer set drove a first-round RT-PCR of the TCR CDR3. From the multiplex PCR reads, TCRdb called clonotypes with MiXCR, one entry per CDR3 protein. The sample carries approximately 500,000 distinct CDR3 sequences, roughly 50% recorded once. Newly diagnosed hyperthyroidism patients aged 18 to 65 years had disease lasting under 2 months. This clonotype appeared many times. Its antigen is still unknown. The J segment lost 8 bases and the V segment lost 6 bases, leaving 9 bases of the junction unmatched. In germline, CDR1 is KGHSH, CDR2 LQKENI. CDR3 length equals 13 residues.

Sequencing input: peripheral blood or thyroid tissue (not recorded which). This sequence joins TRBV18 and TRBJ1-1; 7 bases line up with TRBD1. The TCR comes from a woman between 18 and 30 years old with Graves' hyperthyroidism. The chain's CDR3 is CASSLRQGGEAFF. The CDR3 DNA follows: TGTGCCAGCTCCCTACGACAGGGTGGAGAAGCTTTCTTT.